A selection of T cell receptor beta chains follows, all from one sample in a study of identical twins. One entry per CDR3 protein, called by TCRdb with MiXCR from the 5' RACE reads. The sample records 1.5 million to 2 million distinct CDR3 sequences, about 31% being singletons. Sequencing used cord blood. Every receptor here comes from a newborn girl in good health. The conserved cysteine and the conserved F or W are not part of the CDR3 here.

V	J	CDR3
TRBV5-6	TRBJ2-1	ASSFNFNLVRLAGGRRF
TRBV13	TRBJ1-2	ASSPTRVQISHGYT
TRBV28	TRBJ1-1	ASTVTGTGKTEAF
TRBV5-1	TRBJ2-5	ASSSQRAQETQY
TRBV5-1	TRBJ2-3	ASSLRIGTSGTDTQY
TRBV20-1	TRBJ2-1	SAIQLPVNEQF
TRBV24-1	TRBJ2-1	ATSDPSRGQF
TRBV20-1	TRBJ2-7	SARDSFSYEQY
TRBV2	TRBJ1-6	ASSAGGESSPLH
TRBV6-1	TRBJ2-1	ASRIAGGLYNEQF
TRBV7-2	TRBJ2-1	ASSLAGESNEQF